These 2 T cell receptor beta chains share one sample of origin, sequenced in a study of monozygotic twins with inflammatory bowel disease. TCRdb processed the 5' RACE reads again and assigns one entry to each CDR3 protein, with no DNA. Recorded for this sample: approximately 400,000 distinct CDR3 sequences. Source material: blood. These receptors all come from a human donor with ulcerative colitis or Crohn's disease, or a healthy co-twin of an affected twin (not recorded which).

The chain employs TRBV11-2 and TRBJ2-1; TCRdb's D gene call, TRBD2, goes unchecked for lack of DNA. This CDR3 has 19 residues. Germline V gives CDR1 SGHAT, CDR2 FQNNGV. The CDR3: CASSTPQGSGGLTYNEQFF.

This sequence joins TRBV6-1 and TRBJ2-5; TCRdb outputs TRBD2, but without DNA this stays unchecked. The V gene's germline CDR1 is MNHNS and CDR2 SASEGT. This CDR3 has 16 residues. The CDR3 protein is CASSDYGTSFQETQYF.